The rows below give T cell receptor beta chains drawn from one sample of a study of shared clonotypes between healthy human individuals. Here immunoSEQ multiplex PCR was the method, and the copy in TCRdb shows in-frame clones only, minus some. The sample has about 2,100,000 clones; under 95% are singletons. The sample taken for sequencing was naive CD8+ T cells from PBMCs. These receptors all come from a man aged 18 to 29 in good health. Some clones in this sample may be carry-over from other donors' samples. Each CDR3 is given with its conserved first and last residue. The D gene is left open where the match is weak. Where a row states a size, it is once, few, many or the class of an expanded clone; other rows omit it.

D gene	V gene	clone size	J gene	CDR3 DNA	CDR3 protein
TRBD1	TRBV27	.	TRBJ2-1	TGTGCCAGCAGTTCACCGGACAGGGGAGATTGGGGTGAGCAGTTCTTC	CASSSPDRGDWGEQFF
.	TRBV15	once	TRBJ2-2	TGTGCCACCAGCAGAGCGGGGGGCCTCCTTGACACCGGGGAGCTGTTTTTT	CATSRAGGLLDTGELFF
.	TRBV14	once	TRBJ1-2	TGTGCCAGCAGCCAAGTCCCTCCAGGGGATAACTATGGCTACACCTTC	CASSQVPPGDNYGYTF
.	TRBV7-9	.	TRBJ1-2	TGTGCCAGCACCGGGGGCACAGGGTGGGAAGGTAACTATGGCTACACCTTC	CASTGGTGWEGNYGYTF
TRBD1	TRBV7-2	.	TRBJ2-7	TGTGCCAGCAGCTTAACGACAGGGGCGCCCTACGAGCAGTACTTC	CASSLTTGAPYEQYF
.	TRBV5-1	.	TRBJ1-1	TGCGCCAGCAGCTTGGTAGAGGGCGGGAACACTGAAGCTTTCTTT	CASSLVEGGNTEAFF
.	TRBV7-9	.	TRBJ2-1	TGTGCCAGCAGCTTTACTGGCAATGAGCAGTTCTTC	CASSFTGNEQFF
.	TRBV4-1	.	TRBJ2-5	TGCGCCAGCAGCCAAGCGGACTATCCTAGGGAGACCCAGTACTTC	CASSQADYPRETQYF
.	TRBV27	.	TRBJ2-3	TGTGCCAGCAGTTCGCGGCAGGGCACAGATACGCAGTATTTT	CASSSRQGTDTQYF
TRBD1	TRBV27	.	TRBJ2-7	TGTGCCAGCAGTCTCACAGGGGGCCCCTCGGGAGAGCAGTACTTC	CASSLTGGPSGEQYF
TRBD2	TRBV9	.	TRBJ2-1	TGTGCCAGCAGCGTAGGATCTGCGGGAGGGTTTGGCAATGAGCAGTTCTTC	CASSVGSAGGFGNEQFF
.	TRBV5-8	.	TRBJ1-1	TGTGCCAGCAGCTTGGACAGGGTCGGCACTGAAGCTTTCTTT	CASSLDRVGTEAFF
.	TRBV19	.	TRBJ2-7	TGTGCCAGTAGTATAGACAGGCAGGGTTACAACGAGCAGTACTTC	CASSIDRQGYNEQYF
.	TRBV4-1	.	TRBJ1-1	TGCGCCAGCAGCCATACAGGTCCGCGGACTGAAGCTTTCTTT	CASSHTGPRTEAFF
.	TRBV15	.	TRBJ1-2	TGTGCCACCAGCAGAGATGAGGGAAGGGAGGGCTATGGCTACACCTTC	CATSRDEGREGYGYTF
TRBD2	TRBV9	.	TRBJ2-3	TGTGCCAGCAGCGTATCCCCAAGCGGGGCGAGCACAGATACGCAGTATTTT	CASSVSPSGASTDTQYF
.	TRBV28	once	TRBJ1-5	TGTGCCAGCAGTAAGGACAGCAGCAATCAGCCCCAGCATTTT	CASSKDSSNQPQHF
.	TRBV5-1	.	TRBJ1-2	TGCGCCAGCAGCCCGGACAGTTCCCTTAACTATGGCTACACCTTC	CASSPDSSLNYGYTF
.	TRBV6-1	.	TRBJ1-1	TGTGCCAGCAGTGTCGGAGGGCTCACTGAAGCTTTCTTT	CASSVGGLTEAFF
TRBD2	TRBV19	.	TRBJ2-5	TGTGCCAGTAGTATTGGTAGCGGGAGTAGCGAGACCCAGTACTTC	CASSIGSGSSETQYF
.	TRBV4-2	.	TRBJ2-7	TGTGCCAGCAGCCAAGATCTCTGGGGTAGCTCCTACGAGCAGTACTTC	CASSQDLWGSSYEQYF
.	TRBV6-6	.	TRBJ2-7	TGTGCCAGCAGTTACCCTTCCTACGAGCAGTACTTC	CASSYPSYEQYF
.	TRBV12-5	once	TRBJ1-1	TGTGCTAGTGGTTTGGTCCCCCCCGGACGGGAATACACTGAAGCTTTCTTT	CASGLVPPGREYTEAFF
.	TRBV2	.	TRBJ2-6	TGTGCCAGCAGTGATTTAGGGGCTGGGGCCAACGTCCTGACTTTC	CASSDLGAGANVLTF
TRBD1	TRBV7-6	.	TRBJ2-7	TGTGCCAGCAGCTTAAGACAGGGGGCTGACGAGCAGTACTTC	CASSLRQGADEQYF
.	TRBV29-1	.	TRBJ2-3	TGCAGCGTTCCGAACAGAGACACCCTAAGGAGGACAGATACGCAGTATTTT	CSVPNRDTLRRTDTQYF
.	TRBV6-5	.	TRBJ2-5	TGTGCCAGCAGATCGGACGGGCTCGGGGAGACCCAGTACTTC	CASRSDGLGETQYF
.	TRBV5-1	.	TRBJ1-5	TGCGCCAGCAGCTTGGAGGGGGTAGGTCATCAGCATTTT	CASSLEGVGHQHF
.	TRBV18	.	TRBJ2-7	TGTGCCAGCTCACCACCGATTTCCTACGAGCAGTACTTC	CASSPPISYEQYF